This entry is about one TCR beta chain. The table came from immunoSEQ multiplex PCR; TCRdb's copy has only in-frame clones and leaves some out. The data hold 2.3 million or so clones, with roughly 93% observed a single time. The data stem from a study of shared clonotypes between healthy human individuals. This sequence was found in a man aged 18 to 35 in good health. Some clones in this sample may be carry-over from other donors' samples. The sequenced material came from naive CD4+ T cells from PBMCs. The subset is: CD45RA+ positively selected.

The CDR3 protein is CASSKNRGTNEKLFF. The CDR3 nucleotides are TGTGCCAGTAGTAAGAACAGGGGAACTAATGAAAAACTGTTTTTT. The V call is TRBV19, the J call TRBJ1-4, with 7 bases identical to TRBD1. Germline V gene lookup returns CDR1 LNHDA and CDR2 SQIVND (reference sequence). The ends lost 4 bases at V and 1 base at J; junction bases unmatched: 3. CDR3 length: 15 amino acids.